Presented here are 22 T cell receptor beta chains from one specimen sequenced in a study of blood T cells in healthy people across ages. A sample-barcoded 5' primer and a J-beta primer mix were used in a second PCR of roughly 7 to 11 cycles. TCRdb used MiXCR to reprocess the 5' RACE reads, holding one entry per CDR3 protein. Of 1.5 million to 1.9 million distinct CDR3 sequences listed, approximately 43% are singletons. Source material: blood. The source of these receptors is a woman aged 18-30 years in good health.

The chain links TRBV12-3 or TRBV12-4 to TRBJ1-4; 10 nucleotides align to TRBD1. The J segment lost 4 bases and the V segment lost 5 bases, leaving 1 base of the junction unmatched. This CDR3 has 14 residues. The DNA for the CDR3 is TGTGCCAGCAGTCGGACAGGGGGTAATGAAAAACTGTTTTTT. Amino acids: CASSRTGGNEKLFF.

This clonotype was seen a few times. The rearrangement uses TRBV14 and TRBJ2-7; D may be TRBD2 (6 bases). Germline V gene data show CDR1 as SGHDN and CDR2 as FVKESK. Deletions cut 2 bases from V and 5 bases from J, with 10 bases between. CDR3 length equals 13 residues. The CDR3 reads CASSQRGNHEQYF. DNA for the CDR3: TGTGCCAGCAGCCAACGGGGGAATCACGAGCAGTACTTC. Filled out from reference TRBV14 and TRBJ2-7, the complete variable domain reads EAGVTQFPSHSVIEKGQTVTLRCDPISGHDNLYWYRRVMGKEIKFLLHFVKESKQDESGMPNNRFLAERTGGTYSTLKVQPAELEDSGVYFCASSQRGNHEQYFGPGTRLTVT.

The chain carries TRBV29-1 and TRBJ2-3, with D possibly matching TRBD2 (6 bases). CDR3 length equals 12 residues. Germline V CDR1 and CDR2: SQVTM, ANQGSEA. V lost 7 bases and J 1 base, leaving 9 bases between the germline ends. DNA of the CDR3: TGCAGCGGTAGCGGAGGCACAGATACGCAGTATTTT. Protein: CSGSGGTDTQYF.

CDR3 in amino acids: CASSHGLANNEQYF. The CDR3 nucleotides are TGCGCCAGCAGCCATGGACTAGCCAACAATGAGCAGTACTTC. V is TRBV4-3 and J is TRBJ2-5; the match to TRBD2 covers 8 bases. The CDR3 has 14 residues. Per the germline V gene, CDR1 is LGHNA and CDR2 is YSLEER. The V gene end was trimmed by 3 bases and the J gene end by 11 bases; junction bases not matched to a gene: 11.

The chain combines TRBV29-1 with TRBJ1-1; D ambiguous. There are 8 residues in the CDR3. Germline assignment: CDR1 SQVTM and CDR2 ANQGSEA. Trimming stripped 6 bases from V and 9 bases from J, with 5 bases between. The chain's CDR3 is CSVPQAFF. In nucleotides, the CDR3 is TGCAGCGTGCCCCAAGCTTTCTTT.

This clonotype was recorded many times. V and J are TRBV7-9 and TRBJ1-5; D may be TRBD1 (6 bases). Germline V lookup: CDR1 SEHNR, CDR2 FQNEAQ (reference sequence). The CDR3 is 15 residues long. Deletions cut 6 bases from V and 1 base from J, with 13 bases between. The CDR3 DNA reads as TGTGCCAGCAGTTTGGCGGGGGCCAGCAATCAGCCCCAGCATTTT. Its translation is CASSLAGASNQPQHF.

A remark on this clonotype: An end of the junction differs from the germline gene, which may be a read error. This rearrangement joins TRBV15 to TRBJ1-2; no clear D gene. Germline CDR1 and CDR2: LNHNV and YYDKDF (reference sequence). There are 13 residues in the CDR3. Here the CDR3 DNA reads TGTGCCACCATCAGAGTCGGCTTTACTGGCTGCACCTTC. Translating it yields CATIRVGFTGCTF.

The sample holds a few counts of this clonotype. The V gene is TRBV20-1, the J gene TRBJ2-3; D not resolved. Germline assignment: CDR1 DFQATT and CDR2 SNEGSKA (reference sequence). The germline V and J ends were trimmed by 0 bases and 3 bases, with 10 bases remaining between them. The CDR3 is 14 residues long. DNA for the CDR3: TGCAGTGCTAGAGATCTGGGCGGTACAGATACGCAGTATTTT. Encoded protein: CSARDLGGTDTQYF.

This clonotype has just a few counts. The chain couples TRBV13 to TRBJ1-2; D may be TRBD1 (6 bases). V lost 5 bases to trimming and J lost 3 bases, with 19 bases between them. The CDR3 covers 16 residues. CDR1 is PRHDT and CDR2 is FYEKMQ in the germline V gene (reference sequence). CDR3 DNA sequence: TGTGCCAGCAGCCTAATTAATAGGGACAAGGACTATGGCTACACCTTC. Translated, it gives CASSLINRDKDYGYTF.

This clonotype was seen a few times. V usage is TRBV29-1 and J usage is TRBJ1-6; TRBD1 aligns across 8 bases. The trim removed 4 bases at V and 5 bases at J, leaving 1 base unmatched. There are 13 residues in the CDR3. Germline values: CDR1 SQVTM, CDR2 ANQGSEA. The CDR3 DNA follows: TGCAGCGTTGCGACAGGGGATAATTCACCCCTCCACTTT. Its protein is CSVATGDNSPLHF.

This clonotype was detected only a few times. The J gene is TRBJ2-1, the V gene TRBV7-6; D ambiguous. CDR1 SGHVS and CDR2 FNYEAQ come from the germline V gene. The V and J ends lost 1 base and 4 bases respectively, with 14 bases between them. The CDR3 consists of 16 residues. For the CDR3, the DNA is TGTGCCAGCAGCTTAGGGTACGGAGTATCTTACAATGAGCAGTTCTTC. This translates into CASSLGYGVSYNEQFF.

This chain joins TRBV5-6 and TRBJ2-7; D is ambiguous. The CDR3 length is 13 residues. Trimming left V 3 bases short and J 7 bases short, with 14 bases between. In germline, CDR1 is SGHDT, CDR2 YYEEEE. This CDR3 reads CASSWGFPGEQYF. The CDR3 coding sequence is TGTGCCAGCAGCTGGGGATTCCCCGGAGAGCAGTACTTC.

Written as DNA, the CDR3 is TGTGCCAGCAGCCCAGGACAGGGGCTAAGGAACACTGAAGCTTTCTTT. It translates to CASSPGQGLRNTEAFF. V is TRBV28 and J is TRBJ1-1; 9 bases line up with TRBD1. Germline V lookup: CDR1 MDHEN, CDR2 SYDVKM. The J segment lost 1 base and the V segment lost 6 bases, leaving 9 bases of the junction unmatched. The CDR3 length is 16 residues.

The chain joins TRBV19 to TRBJ2-1; either TRBD1 or TRBD2 may supply D (5 bases each). The V end lost 1 base, the J end lost 1 base, and 20 bases lay between the germline ends. In germline, CDR1 is LNHDA, CDR2 SQIVND (reference sequence). The CDR3 extends over 19 amino acids. The CDR3 nucleotides read TGTGCCAGTAGTATAGGCTTAACGAGGGACCGACCGTCCTACAATGAGCAGTTCTTC. It translates to CASSIGLTRDRPSYNEQFF.

The gene calls are TRBV7-9 and TRBJ1-2, with TRBD1 as a possible D gene (5 bases). The V and J ends lost 5 bases and 2 bases respectively, with 15 bases between them. From germline, CDR1 is SEHNR and CDR2 FQNEAQ (reference sequence). The CDR3 has 15 residues. The CDR3 spells CASSALLTENYGYTF. In DNA, the CDR3 is TGTGCCAGCAGCGCGCTTTTGACAGAGAACTATGGCTACACCTTC.

This clonotype has a handful of counts. This sequence joins TRBV24-1 and TRBJ2-3; no firm D call. V lost 9 bases to trimming and J lost 3 bases, with 9 bases between them. The CDR3 extends over 12 amino acids. In germline, CDR1 is KGHDR, CDR2 SFDVKD. The CDR3 region is CATSSNTDTQYF. CDR3 coding DNA: TGTGCCACCTCCTCTAATACAGATACGCAGTATTTT.

The chain combines TRBV21-1 with TRBJ2-5; the table's D call, TRBD1, has no DNA check behind it. TRBV21-1 counts as a pseudogene. The CDR3 consists of 15 residues. CDR3 DNA: TGTGCCAGCAGCATCTACAGGGGGCTTCAAGAGACCCAGTACTTC. Its protein is CASSIYRGLQETQYF.

This clonotype appeared a few times. The chain has TRBV6-2 or TRBV6-3 and TRBJ2-3, with 13 bases matching TRBD2. CDR3 length: 16 amino acids. V shed 7 bases and J 2 bases; nucleotides not matched to a gene: 6. Per the germline V gene, CDR1 is MNHEY and CDR2 is SVGEGT. The CDR3 sequence is CASNQGLAGTTDTQYF. The CDR3 nucleotides are TGTGCCAGCAACCAGGGACTAGCGGGGACCACAGATACGCAGTATTTT.

The V and J genes are TRBV7-9 and TRBJ2-5; D remains unclear. CDR1 and CDR2 (germline): SEHNR, FQNEAQ (reference sequence). Trimming took 4 bases from V and 9 from J, leaving 21 bases between them. CDR3 length equals 15 residues. CDR3 region: CASSSSGTRYTAQYF. DNA of the CDR3: TGTGCCAGCAGCTCAAGTGGAACCAGATATACGGCCCAGTACTTC.

This clonotype was seen only once. The rearrangement joins TRBV7-2 to TRBJ2-7; TRBD1 might be the D (6 bases). Germline V lookup: CDR1 SGHTA, CDR2 FQGNSA. The V and J ends lost 6 bases and 3 bases respectively, with 12 bases between them. The CDR3 has 13 residues. The CDR3 loop reads CASSGTSDYEQYF. CDR3 coding DNA: TGTGCCAGCAGTGGGACATCGGACTACGAGCAGTACTTC. Filled out from reference TRBV7-2 and TRBJ2-7, the complete variable domain reads GAGVSQSPSNKVTEKGKDVELRCDPISGHTALYWYRQSLGQGLEFLIYFQGNSAPDKSGLPSDRFSAERTGGSVSTLTIQRTQQEDSAVYLCASSGTSDYEQYFGPGTRLTVT.

The rearrangement joins TRBV3-1 to TRBJ1-5; TRBD1 matches at 7 bases. The germline gives CDR1 LGHDT, CDR2 YNNKEL (reference sequence). The CDR3 extends over 13 amino acids. J lost 5 bases, V lost 8 bases, and 6 bases had no gene match. The chain's CDR3 is CASGLRGDQPQHF. The CDR3 DNA reads as TGTGCCAGCGGGCTCAGGGGGGATCAGCCCCAGCATTTT.

The DNA for the CDR3 is TGTGCCAGCATCCCCCAGGAGGGGCAAACCTACGAGCAGTACTTC. Protein sequence: CASIPQEGQTYEQYF. The chain combines TRBV28 with TRBJ2-7; perhaps TRBD2 as D (6 bases). The CDR3 has 15 amino acids. CDR1 and CDR2 (germline): MDHEN, SYDVKM. V dropped 7 bases and J dropped 2 bases, with 18 bases sitting between them.